Detailed here is one T cell receptor (beta chain). Its target is unknown. This entry comes from a study of cytomegalovirus exposure and HLA in healthy donors. On the study more broadly: Some 85 million unique TCRs, all from HLA-typed donors, were included in an early release of the data. Findings of the study overall: Diagnosis of cytomegalovirus status made by the classifier reportedly showed high specificity and sensitivity. As was reported, the HLA-A and HLA-B alleles of most subjects were accurately predicted from TCR beta sequences.

The CDR3 spans 14 residues. Trimming took 6 bases from V and 5 from J; bases not matched to a gene: 9. The V gene's germline CDR1 is SGHNT and CDR2 YENEEA. The PCR made use of 60 Vbeta and 13 Jbeta primers. Measured with immunoSEQ multiplex PCR; TCRdb has only the in-frame clones, and not every one. Counted here are around 200,000 clones, approximately 82% occurring once; the ten biggest clones make up over 0.5%. This clonotype was obtained from a woman aged 40 to 50 in good health and CMV-seronegative. The sequenced sample consisted of PBMCs. The chain uses TRBV11-3 and TRBJ2-7, with 8 bases aligning to TRBD1. CDR3 in DNA: TGTGCCAGCAGACCACGACAGGGGAGGCACGAGCAGTACTTC. Its protein product is CASRPRQGRHEQYF.